This T cell receptor beta chain was profiled in a study of OX40 agonist ivuxolimab in advanced cancers. Broader study findings: At 0.1 to 3.0 mg/kg, clonal expansion of CD4+ and CD8+ blood T cells had occurred by week 6. Nonresponders included some who also had low normalized T-cell clonal expansion.

Comments on this clone: The antigen is unknown.

Here immunoSEQ multiplex PCR was the method, and the copy in TCRdb shows in-frame clones only, minus some. The sample has around 17,000 clones, approximately 78% seen once. The CDR3 covers 15 residues. Germline values: CDR1 SGHDT, CDR2 YYEEEE. V was clipped by 0 bases and J by 10 bases; unmatched bases: 3. The receptor was derived from an adult with an advanced solid tumor such as melanoma, head and neck, liver or kidney cancer. The V call is TRBV5-6, the J call TRBJ1-6; the match to TRBD1 covers 11 bases. The sequenced sample was CD4+ or CD8+ T cells sorted from blood, obtained in a trial of the OX40 agonist ivuxolimab. Here the CDR3 DNA reads TGTGCCAGCAGCTTGGGGGACAGGGGGTCCTCACCCCTCCACTTT. It yields the protein CASSLGDRGSSPLHF. Complete variable domain (other parts from reference TRBV5-6 and TRBJ1-6): DAGVTQSPTHLIKTRGQQVTLRCSPKSGHDTVSWYQQALGQGPQFIFQYYEEEERQRGNFPDRFSGHQFPNYSSELNVNALLLGDSALYLCASSLGDRGSSPLHFGNGTRLTVT.